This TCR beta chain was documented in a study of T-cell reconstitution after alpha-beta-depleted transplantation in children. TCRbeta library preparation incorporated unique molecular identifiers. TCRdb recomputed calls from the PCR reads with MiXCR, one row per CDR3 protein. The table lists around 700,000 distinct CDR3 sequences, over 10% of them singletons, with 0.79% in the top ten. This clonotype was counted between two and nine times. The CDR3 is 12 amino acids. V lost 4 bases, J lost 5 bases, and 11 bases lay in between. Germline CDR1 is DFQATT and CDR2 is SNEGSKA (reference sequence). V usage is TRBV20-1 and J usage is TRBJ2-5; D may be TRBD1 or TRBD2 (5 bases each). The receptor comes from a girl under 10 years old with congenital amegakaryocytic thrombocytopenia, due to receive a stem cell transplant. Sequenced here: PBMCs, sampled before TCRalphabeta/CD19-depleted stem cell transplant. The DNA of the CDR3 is TGCAGTGCTAATTGGGGCGGGGAGACCCAGTACTTC. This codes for CSANWGGETQYF.